This TCR beta chain was sequenced in a study of CD8+CD57+ T cells in acquired aplastic anemia. For the study at large: Around 3.2 ug was the average amount of DNA from sorted CD4+ and CD8+ cells. Healthy donors had, on average, roughly 10 million reads for their CD4+ cells. Study-level points and caveats: Twenty-nine shared CD8+ CDR3s appeared highly expressed within patients' immunodominant clones. Statistical testing detected no significant gap in CD8+ Simpson's diversity between patients and controls.

It was genomic DNA that served as the template for profiling TCR beta VDJ and CDR3. One entry per CDR3 protein results from TCRdb running MiXCR on the reads. The sample records approximately 170,000 distinct CDR3 sequences, roughly 56% being singletons. V lost 0 bases and J 4 bases, leaving 4 bases between the germline ends. The CDR3 length is 13 residues. Germline V gene lookup returns CDR1 SGHTS and CDR2 YDEGEE. This clonotype was detected many times. Its cognate antigen is unknown. This TCR derives from a human donor in good health, serving as a control. The sequencing sample was made of sorted CD4+, CD8+, or CD8+CD57+ T cells (not recorded which) from PBMCs. The V call is TRBV5-8, the J call TRBJ1-4, with no clear D. The CDR3: CASSLGVNEKLFF. The CDR3 region has the DNA TGTGCCAGCAGCTTGGGGGTTAATGAAAAACTGTTTTTT.